This entry is about one T cell receptor beta chain. Its antigen is unknown. This sample was included in a study of T cell responses to AZD1222 COVID-19 vaccine. CDR1 is GTSNPN and CDR2 is SVGIG in the germline V gene (reference sequence). The length of the CDR3 is 13 residues. V was trimmed by 0 bases and J by 2 bases, leaving 8 bases between them. Repertoires were generated with immunoSEQ multiplex PCR, while TCRdb's copy carries only in-frame clones and drops some. Here the sample spans 200,000 or so clones, approximately 90% being singletons. General study findings and limits: Epitopes outside B.1.351 and B.1.1.7 mutated regions reportedly drew nearly half of spike TCRs. Donor demographics were predominantly white British with a female majority; clonal diversity may be underestimated. Only 5 or 6 people who got AZD1222 tested seropositive at baseline. Spike-wide coverage was observed for vaccine-associated CD4 TCRs, with dominant responses at 160-218 and 743-854.

This TCR derives from an adult in good health. J is TRBJ2-7 and V is TRBV30; D remains unclear. The specimen comprised peripheral blood, sampled on day 0 of AZD1222 vaccination. This CDR3 is CAWSVVGTYEQYF. DNA for the CDR3: TGTGCCTGGAGTGTGGTAGGGACCTACGAGCAGTACTTC. The variable domain in full, with the rest retrieved from reference TRBV30 and TRBJ2-7, is SQTIHQWPATLVQPVGSPLSLECTVEGTSNPNLYWYRQAAGRGLQLLFYSVGIGQISSEVPQNLSASRPQDRQFILSSKKLLLSDSGFYLCAWSVVGTYEQYFGPGTRLTVT.